The present T cell receptor (beta chain) was sequenced within a study of molecular identifiers for immune sequencing clone quantification (dated by TCRdb to between 2018 and 2020). As for the study more broadly: For a replicate experiment, RNA from roughly 20,000 or 100,000 naive CD8 T cells was divided into five aliquots, and four of the five aliquots were sequenced. CD8 T cells were used in a methods study to benchmark molecular-identifier clustering-based TCR repertoire sequencing (MIDCIRS) and TCR RNA copy counting.

Naive CD8 T cell libraries were made from around 20,000 to 1,000,000 sorted cells using 10%, 30% or 50% of purified RNA. On a BD FACSAria II, naive CD8 T cells were FACS-sorted as CD8+CD4-CCR7+CD45RA+ and collected into RLT Plus buffer. Nine to eleven TCR copies' worth of Jurkat RNA were spiked into about 19,000-1,100,000 naive CD8 T cell samples to test detection sensitivity. Enrichment of CD8 T cells was performed with RosetteSep CD8+ T Cell Enrichment Cocktail and Ficoll-Paque, after which ACK red cell lysis was carried out. Receptor libraries were prepared by PCR. Sequencing instrument: Illumina HiSeq 4000. Bulk TCR libraries were made following a previously described method, with the TCR primers given in Table S5. The Qiagen AllPrep DNA/RNA kit was used to purify total RNA. Before analysis, reads from multiple sequencing runs of one library were combined. Per the authors' processing: Reads were retained only if the reads had an exact TCR constant sequence, and the retained reads were trimmed to 150 nt and grouped according to their 12-nt molecular barcodes. Within each barcode group, reads were sub-clustered at a 15% Levenshtein threshold, and quality-weighted consensus sequences were built per RNA molecule. Non-functional sequences were excluded, and lower-count sequences lying one edit away from another sequence were also excluded. On the basis of fitting two negative binomial distributions, barcode sub-clusters with fewer than 20% of the maximum read count were discarded. TCRdb ran its own pipeline on the public reads, namely fastp trimming at Q25 and MiXCR clone calling, and kept in-frame beta chains. Identical CDR3 protein sequences are pooled into one entry, listed with their most common genes and DNA. It is TCRdb's table, rather than the study itself, that gives the V and J calls and clone size. In this sample the table shows some 320,000 distinct CDR3 sequences, about a fifth of which occur a single time. More than 0.8% of the sample rests with the top ten.

What the authors observed across the whole study: Highly expanded clone sizes could be underestimated because identical TCR molecules may share a barcode. Naive libraries contained spiked-in Jurkat TCR RNA (roughly ten copies' worth), which is not part of the donor repertoire. Spiked-in Jurkat TCR RNA equal to a single cell's worth was reported to be detectable even within 1,200,000 naive CD8 T cells. When barcode sub-clustering was left out, chimeric consensus sequences inflated TCR diversity, with chimeras reaching as high as 47%. Modeling indicated about 3.1 TCR RNA copies recovered per cell, compared with 7.5 to 10 by digital PCR, which implies a capture efficiency of around 31%. In CMV-specific effector cells, over 98% of molecules were held by clones above 20 RNA copies, whereas under 1% of molecules were held by such clones in naive cells.

Trimming leaves V shorter by 1 base and J shorter by 7 bases, with the junction holding 7 bases beyond the gene matches. Its CDR3 holds 16 amino acids, cysteine through phenylalanine. Of all the DNA, just the CDR3 is kept, 48 bases in frame from base 1. From a lookup of the germline V gene, CDR1 and CDR2 are SNHLY and FYNNEI. With respect to this clonotype: Its antigen is unknown. Per-nucleotide qualities are absent, and no much larger clonotype sits a single base away.

The TCR sequence derives from a human donor in good health. Some libraries in this study had Jurkat cell RNA spiked in. The sample comprised naive CD8+ T cells from blood, with Jurkat cell RNA spiked in. According to the study, the label for this sample's cell subset or site signals: FACS-sorted CD8+CD4-CCR7+CD45RA+ naive T cells. The chain uses TRBV2 and TRBJ2-1, with 10 middle bases fitting TRBD2. The CDR3 region reads CASSEVLAGRRNEQFF. The base sequence is TGTGCCAGCAGTGAAGTACTAGCGGGACGGAGGAATGAGCAGTTCTTC.